Only a few counts were recorded for the clone carrying this T cell receptor (beta chain). Its antigen is not known. These data are taken from a study of cytomegalovirus exposure and HLA in healthy donors. Across the whole study: The 90 to 150 validation repertoires used the same platform as the 650 to 750 first-cohort repertoires, a later analysis reported. Regarding the study as a whole: Generally TCR sequences proved uncommon, though certain public TCRs appeared in numerous donors. The TCR clusters that emerged in the first cohort tended, a later analysis found, to co-occur in the approximately 130 validation repertoires. Listed as cytomegalovirus-associated were around 160 TCR beta chains.

Assay used: immunoSEQ multiplex PCR; TCRdb lists only in-frame clones, some missing. The table includes about 65,000 clones, about 90% detected once. After removal of 1 base from V and 7 bases from J, the junction contained 5 bases not matched to a gene. Germline V CDR1 and CDR2: SGHRS, YFSETQ. This CDR3 comprises 13 residues. The chain recombines TRBV5-1 with TRBJ2-7; TRBD2 aligns across 7 bases. The sequencing sample was made of PBMCs. This clonotype was obtained from a woman under 30 in good health and CMV-seronegative. CDR3 residues: CASSLLGEGEQYF. CDR3 DNA sequence: TGCGCCAGCAGCTTGTTGGGGGAGGGTGAGCAGTACTTC.